The 10 T cell receptor beta chains given below trace back to one sample, sequenced in a study of control samples from healthy donors and cancer patients. The assay was immunoSEQ multiplex PCR, and TCRdb's table has in-frame clones only and misses some. The data show some 100,000 clones, about 90% seen once. The sequencing input was blood. The source is a woman in her 50s in good health.

The chain links TRBV9 to TRBJ2-3, with 10 bases aligning to TRBD2. The J segment lost 1 base and the V segment lost 3 bases, leaving 8 bases of the junction unmatched. CDR3 length: 17 residues. Germline assignment: CDR1 SGDLS and CDR2 YYNGEE. CDR3 nucleotide sequence: TGTGCCAGCAGCGCAGATAGCGGGGGGTCTGGCACAGATACGCAGTATTTT. It encodes CASSADSGGSGTDTQYF.

CDR3 loop: CASSRSGADYEQYF. The CDR3 region has the DNA TGTGCCAGCAGCCGGAGCGGGGCGGATTACGAGCAGTACTTC. This chain links TRBV7-9 with TRBJ2-7, with 7 nucleotides matching TRBD2. J gave up 4 bases and V 5 bases, and 8 bases lay outside the gene matches. This CDR3 is built from 14 residues. Germline loops: CDR1 SEHNR, CDR2 FQNEAQ (reference sequence). Full variable domain (outside the CDR3, taken from reference TRBV7-9 and TRBJ2-7): DTGVSQNPRHKITKRGQNVTFRCDPISEHNRLYWYRQTLGQGPEFLTYFQNEAQLEKSRLLSDRFSAERPKGSFSTLEIQRTEQGDSAMYLCASSRSGADYEQYFGPGTRLTVT.

The chain couples TRBV6-5 to TRBJ1-1; D is undetermined. The CDR3 is made up of 14 amino acids. Trimming cost V 3 bases and J 7 bases, with 15 bases left between them. The V gene's germline CDR1 is MNHEY and CDR2 SVGAGI. In DNA, the CDR3 is TGTGCCAGCAGTTATCCGGGATCCTCGATTGAAGCTTTCTTT. Its protein is CASSYPGSSIEAFF.

This chain uses TRBV6-6 with TRBJ1-3; D remains ambiguous. CDR1 and CDR2 from the germline V gene are MNHNY and SVGAGI (reference sequence). The CDR3 loop spans 14 amino acids. Trimming removed 6 bases at V and 5 bases at J, with 14 bases between. The CDR3 here is CASRQDNSRNTIYF. DNA for the CDR3: TGTGCCAGCAGACAAGACAATTCGAGAAACACCATATATTTT.

This chain uses TRBV7-2 with TRBJ1-2; TRBD1 matches 9 bases. CDR3 size: 14 residues. Germline CDR1 is SGHTA and CDR2 is FQGNSA. J lost 7 bases, V lost 5 bases, and 8 bases had no gene match. The CDR3 DNA reads TGTGCCAGCAGCCCAAGAACAGGGGGCCGTGGCTACACCTTC. This encodes CASSPRTGGRGYTF.

This clone was counted at least ten times. The chain's CDR3 is CASTPQGQRPEKLFF. The CDR3 DNA is TGTGCCAGCACCCCTCAGGGGCAGCGACCTGAAAAACTGTTTTTT. This chain uses TRBV5-5 with TRBJ1-4; D might be TRBD1 (6 bases). Trimming removed 6 bases from V and 7 bases from J, with 19 bases in between. Per germline, CDR1 SGHKS and CDR2 YYEKEE (reference sequence). CDR3 size: 15 residues.

This chain connects TRBV6-2 or TRBV6-3 to TRBJ1-5, with D maybe TRBD1 (6 bases). Germline CDR1 and CDR2: MNHEY and SVGEGT. The germline V and J ends were trimmed by 5 bases and 6 bases, with 14 bases remaining between them. The CDR3 runs 14 residues. The DNA for the CDR3 is TGTGCCAGCAGTCTCTACAGGGACGGTCAGCCCCAGCATTTT. Its protein product is CASSLYRDGQPQHF.

The CDR3 loop is CASSPLAGGPGEQFF. In nucleotides, the CDR3 is TGTGCCAGCAGCCCGCTAGCGGGAGGGCCGGGTGAGCAGTTCTTC. This chain connects TRBV9 to TRBJ2-1; 12 bases are a match to TRBD2. V was pared by 4 bases and J by 9 bases, with 8 bases of the junction left unmatched. The germline CDR1 and CDR2 sequences are SGDLS and YYNGEE. There are 15 residues in the CDR3.

This clone has more than one count but fewer than ten. CDR3 DNA sequence: TGTGCCAGCAGTGGATCGTCAGGGTATGGCTACACCTTC. The encoded protein is CASSGSSGYGYTF. The rearrangement joins TRBV3-1 (or the pseudogene TRBV3-2) to TRBJ1-2; possible D gene TRBD1, 5 bases. CDR1 is LGHDT and CDR2 is YNNKEL in the germline V gene (reference sequence). The V gene lost 6 bases and the J gene lost 5 bases, with 13 bases spanning the gap. The CDR3 runs to 13 residues.

This chain joins TRBV10-1 and TRBJ2-7; no clear D. V was pared by 1 base and J by 0 bases, with 7 bases between. This CDR3 has 14 residues. Germline V gene lookup returns CDR1 WNHNN and CDR2 SYGVQD (reference sequence). DNA for the CDR3: TGCGCCAGCAGTGAGTATAAGGGCTCCTACGAGCAGTACTTC. It is translated as CASSEYKGSYEQYF.